A single T cell receptor beta chain is shown here with its context. The specificity of this receptor is unknown. Base quality data are lacking; no much larger clone is found one base away. Other DNA sequences in the sample encode the same CDR3. The High Capacity cDNA Reverse Transcription Kit was used to reverse transcribe all of the isolated RNA, meaning that expressed TCRB transcripts were what got sequenced. Deep immunoSEQ sequencing was applied to naive, central memory and regulatory T cell samples, giving an average of about 3.6 million total reads per sample. Sorted cells were lysed in RLT buffer, and RNA was extracted using DNase-treated RNeasy Micro or Mini kits according to cell number. Each cell subset was processed separately to prevent cross-contamination, with patient and healthy donor samples processed together. Using the immunoSEQ multiplex PCR, TCRB sequences were amplified from cDNA into 87-bp fragments spanning the CDR3 region. Amplicons were sequenced on the Illumina HiSeq platform. On the authors' methods: Synthetic template baselines were used to correct PCR bias computationally, reads within Hamming distance 2 were collapsed together, and singletons that could not be merged were discarded. Reads were aligned against IMGT to assign V, D and J genes, CDR3 length and insertions or deletions at six rearrangement sites. Within each subset, clonotype counts were normalized to sorted cell number, after which true diversity and Gini coefficients were computed with the tcR R package. The overlap coefficient, calculated on TCRB nucleotide sequences, was used to quantify repertoire sharing. Out-of-frame TCRB sequences from naive cells were analyzed to stand in for the pre-selection repertoire. TCRdb provides this immuneACCESS table in a form limited to in-frame rearrangements. Some clones are lacking; in checked studies, under half of them reflect an unresolved V gene, and why the rest are absent is not known. V and J calls and clone size are as listed in that table; D and trimming were resolved from the DNA. This sample comprises 600,000 to 700,000 clones, around 15% of them detected only once. About 0.02% of the sample rests with the top ten.

This entry belongs to a study of beta chain features in type 1 diabetes (dated by TCRdb to 2017 to 2018). Background for the entire study: Mean age, gender distribution, total cell number and subset yield were not different between patients and healthy donors. Regulatory and stem cell-like memory subsets were obtained from only 8 patients and roughly 8 healthy donors, while naive and central memory subsets were obtained from all 30 or so donors. The study compared the TCRB repertoires of sorted circulating CD4+ T cell subsets in recently diagnosed type 1 diabetes patients with those in matched healthy donors. Across all samples, about 110 million sorted cells were examined, and cell number per subset correlated strongly with RNA yield. Beyond this particular receptor, the publication reports: Shorter templates might be favored by PCR, yet because patient and control samples were amplified and corrected together, any such skew would affect both groups equally. Because cDNA was sequenced instead of genomic DNA, activated cells with high expression could be over-represented, although the groups did not differ in activation or CD3 levels. Naive, central memory and regulatory TCRB repertoires appeared to be more similar among patients than among healthy donors. Fewer insertions and more nucleotide deletions at VDJ recombination sites were observed in patients with type 1 diabetes, implying thymic rearrangement abnormalities. HLA sub-analyses involved small numbers of individuals, so any influence of HLA type on TCRB rearrangement remained unresolved. A moderate but significant shortening of TCRB CDR3 length was observed in type 1 diabetes patients in all four CD4+ subsets.

The germline V gene yields MGHRA for CDR1 and YSYEKL for CDR2. Compared with germline, V lacks 0 bases and J lacks 7 bases; bases without a gene match: 3. The CDR3 starts with the cysteine, ends with the phenylalanine, and has 15 residues. The retained sequence is limited to the CDR3, 45 bases, with the frame set at the first base. A single peripheral blood draw of around 120 mL on average was collected from each donor into heparinised tubes. A BD FACSAria II and a panel including CD45RO, CCR7, CD25, CD127, CD95 and CD27 were used to sort naive, central memory, regulatory and stem cell-like memory CD4+ T cells. Every sorted population had a purity above 95%. PBMCs were separated immediately by Lymphoprep density gradient centrifugation and were stained directly, without being cultured. So that batch effects would be minimized, each experiment stained and sorted samples in pairs, pairing one healthy donor with one patient.

The sequenced material came from naive CD4+ T cells from blood. The cell subset or site label for this specimen denotes: true naive CD4+ T cells. The rearranged chain carries TRBV4-1 and TRBJ1-4, with 9 bases matching TRBD1. The source is a man younger than 35 with type 1 diabetes. The DNA sequence is given as TGCGCCAGCAGCCAAGATGGGACAGGGAGTGAAAAACTGTTTTTT. It encodes CASSQDGTGSEKLFF.